The 16 T cell receptor beta chains given below trace back to one sample, sequenced in a study of low-dose radiotherapy and immunotherapy resistance in tumors. TRAV- and TRBV-specific primers, spanning alpha and beta chains, primed first-strand cDNA. PCR amplification of the TCRs was performed with Phusion for 20 to 25 PCR cycles, and it relied on a constant-region primer together with a V-primer adapter. TCRdb called the reads again in MiXCR, with one record for every CDR3 protein. This sample has around 10,000 distinct CDR3 sequences, with less than 75% found just once. These receptors were collected from a human donor with advanced metastatic prostate, ovarian, gallbladder or colorectal cancer (not recorded which). This table probably holds off-target reads from a library built for another chain.

This chain uses TRBV10-3 with TRBJ2-2; TRBD2 might be the D (6 bases). The V and J ends lost 5 bases and 4 bases respectively, with 14 bases between them. The CDR3 is 15 amino acids. Looked up from germline, CDR1 is ENHRY and CDR2 is SYGVKD. The CDR3 sequence is CAISLRGAPTGELFF. The CDR3 DNA reads as TGTGCCATCAGTTTGCGCGGGGCCCCCACCGGGGAGCTGTTTTTT.

A few counts support this clonotype. The J gene is TRBJ2-1, the V gene TRBV4-3; TRBD2 agrees at 15 bases. Per germline, CDR1 LGHNA and CDR2 YSLEER. Trimming removed 6 bases from V and 7 bases from J; junction bases left unmatched: 7. CDR3 length: 16 residues. This chain's CDR3 is CASSQLGLAGGNEQFF. CDR3 nucleotides: TGCGCCAGCAGTCAACTCGGACTAGCGGGAGGGAATGAGCAGTTCTTC.

V usage is TRBV7-2 and J usage is TRBJ2-6; 9 nucleotides line up with TRBD1. CDR1 SGHTA and CDR2 FQGNSA come from the germline V gene. Germline trimming cut 6 bases from V and 2 bases from J; bases unmatched to any gene: 8. This CDR3 is built from 17 residues. The CDR3 sequence: CASRVTGGTAGANVLTF. CDR3 in DNA: TGTGCCAGCAGAGTGACAGGGGGAACGGCTGGGGCCAACGTCCTGACTTTC.

This chain links TRBV30 with TRBJ2-4; 8 bases align to TRBD1. In germline, CDR1 is GTSNPN, CDR2 SVGIG (reference sequence). V gave up 3 bases and J gave up 5 bases; unmatched junction bases: 9. This CDR3 has 15 amino acids. CDR3 bases: TGTGCCTGGAGGGCCGAGGGACAGGCTGAAAACATTCAGTACTTC. It translates to CAWRAEGQAENIQYF.

This chain connects TRBV29-1 to TRBJ1-5; 7 bases match TRBD1. The germline V gene encodes CDR1 SQVTM and CDR2 ANQGSEA. The CDR3 runs to 13 residues. V was pared by 7 bases and J by 5 bases, with 8 bases of the junction left unmatched. CDR3 sequence: CSAQQGRDQPQHF. CDR3 DNA: TGCAGCGCCCAACAGGGGCGGGATCAGCCCCAGCATTTT.

The J gene is TRBJ1-1, the V gene TRBV6-5, with D perhaps TRBD1 (5 bases). Germline-derived CDR1 and CDR2 are MNHEY and SVGAGI. The CDR3 is 18 amino acids. V was shortened by 0 bases and J by 0 bases, with 17 bases between the two germline ends. CDR3 in DNA: TGTGCCAGCAGTTACTCGAGGACATCTTACAGAATGAACACTGAAGCTTTCTTT. This translates into CASSYSRTSYRMNTEAFF.

V and J are TRBV7-9 and TRBJ1-3; 8 bases are a match to TRBD1. The CDR3 length is 16 residues. Germline V gives CDR1 SEHNR, CDR2 FQNEAQ (reference sequence). J lost 0 bases, V lost 5 bases, and 6 bases had no gene match. CDR3 protein: CASSPGDRNSGNTIYF. CDR3 bases: TGTGCCAGCAGCCCAGGGGACAGGAACTCTGGAAACACCATATATTTT.

This clonotype was found a few times. The chain employs TRBV7-8 and TRBJ1-4; no clear D. Germline CDR1 is SGHVS and CDR2 is FQNEAQ. The CDR3 is 16 residues long. V gave up 0 bases and J gave up 2 bases, with 10 bases separating them. The CDR3 region is CASSLAAIPTNEKLFF. The CDR3 bases are TGTGCCAGCAGCTTAGCGGCCATTCCCACTAATGAAAAACTGTTTTTT.

The rearrangement uses TRBV19 and TRBJ2-1, with TRBD2 identical over 10 bases. Germline assignment: CDR1 LNHDA and CDR2 SQIVND (reference sequence). With 5 bases clipped from V and 9 bases from J, the junction kept 7 bases outside the gene matches. This CDR3 spans 14 amino acids. The CDR3 coding sequence is TGTGCCAGTAGTCGGGTAGCGGGAGGCCGTGAGCAGTTCTTC. This translates into CASSRVAGGREQFF.

The CDR3 loop reads CASNLDRGKQFF. Written as DNA, the CDR3 is TGTGCCAGCAACTTAGACAGGGGAAAGCAGTTCTTC. The chain uses TRBV9 and TRBJ2-1, with 8 nucleotides matching TRBD1. This CDR3 is built from 12 residues. J was trimmed by 11 bases and V by 6 bases; bases with no gene match: 7. Germline CDR1 SGDLS, CDR2 YYNGEE.

The chain recombines TRBV7-4 with TRBJ2-1, with TRBD2 matching 11 bases. The CDR3 spans 15 residues. Germline CDR1 SGHVT, CDR2 SQSDAQ. J lost 6 bases, V lost 4 bases, and 5 bases had no gene match. The CDR3 bases are TGTGCCAGCAGCTATAGCGGGGGGGCTATCAATGAGCAGTTCTTC. Translation: CASSYSGGAINEQFF.

Only a few counts were recorded for this clonotype. The rearrangement links TRBV11-2 to TRBJ2-1; perhaps TRBD2 as D (7 bases). V lost 6 bases to trimming and J lost 7 bases, with 22 bases between them. Germline V gene data show CDR1 as SGHAT and CDR2 as FQNNGV. This CDR3 is 16 amino acids long. The CDR3 DNA sequence: TGTGCCAGCAGTTACCGCGGGGGCCCTCCACATAATGAGCAGTTCTTC. This sequence encodes CASSYRGGPPHNEQFF.

The V gene is TRBV24-1, the J gene TRBJ2-6; tentative D call: TRBD1 (5 bases). The germline gives CDR1 KGHDR, CDR2 SFDVKD. The V and J ends lost 4 bases and 4 bases respectively, with 10 bases between them. The CDR3 runs to 15 residues. The CDR3 loop is CATSDRVAGANVLTF. The DNA of the CDR3 is TGTGCCACCAGTGACAGGGTGGCGGGGGCCAACGTCCTGACTTTC.

The rearrangement joins TRBV6-2 or TRBV6-3 to TRBJ1-2; the match to TRBD1 covers 9 bases. With 6 bases clipped from V and 7 bases from J, the junction kept 15 bases outside the gene matches. The CDR3 is made up of 16 amino acids. CDR1 and CDR2 from the germline V gene are MNHEY and SVGEGT. The CDR3 DNA sequence: TGTGCCAGCAGGACCGGGACAGGGACGGCTGGAGTTGGCTACACCTTC. Encoded protein: CASRTGTGTAGVGYTF.

The chain uses TRBV2 and TRBJ2-7; TRBD2 is a possible D gene (6 bases). Per germline, CDR1 SNHLY and CDR2 FYNNEI. The CDR3 totals 14 residues. V was cut by 1 base and J by 3 bases, with 10 bases left in between. The DNA of the CDR3 is TGTGCCAGCAGTGAAGGGGGACTCCTCTACGAGCAGTACTTC. Translation: CASSEGGLLYEQYF.

This clonotype turned up a few times. This chain connects TRBV6-2 or TRBV6-3 to TRBJ1-1; no reliable D call. CDR3 size: 12 residues. The germline V gene has CDR1 MNHEY and CDR2 SVGEGT. Trimming took 7 bases from V and 0 from J, leaving 6 bases between them. The CDR3 loop is CASTTVNTEAFF. As DNA, the CDR3 is TGTGCCAGCACCACAGTGAACACTGAAGCTTTCTTT.